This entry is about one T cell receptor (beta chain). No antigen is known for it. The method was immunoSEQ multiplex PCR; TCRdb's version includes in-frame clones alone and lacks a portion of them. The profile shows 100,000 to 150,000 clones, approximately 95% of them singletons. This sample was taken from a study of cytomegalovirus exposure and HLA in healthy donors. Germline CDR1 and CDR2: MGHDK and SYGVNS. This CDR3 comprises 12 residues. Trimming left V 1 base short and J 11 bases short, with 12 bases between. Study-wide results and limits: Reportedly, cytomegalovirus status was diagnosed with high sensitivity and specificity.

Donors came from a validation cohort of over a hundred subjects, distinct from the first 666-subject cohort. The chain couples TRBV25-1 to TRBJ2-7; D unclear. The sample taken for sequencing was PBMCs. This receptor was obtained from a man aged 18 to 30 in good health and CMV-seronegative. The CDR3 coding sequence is TGTGCCAGCAGTGAATCCGGCGGAGATAAGTACTTC. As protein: CASSESGGDKYF.